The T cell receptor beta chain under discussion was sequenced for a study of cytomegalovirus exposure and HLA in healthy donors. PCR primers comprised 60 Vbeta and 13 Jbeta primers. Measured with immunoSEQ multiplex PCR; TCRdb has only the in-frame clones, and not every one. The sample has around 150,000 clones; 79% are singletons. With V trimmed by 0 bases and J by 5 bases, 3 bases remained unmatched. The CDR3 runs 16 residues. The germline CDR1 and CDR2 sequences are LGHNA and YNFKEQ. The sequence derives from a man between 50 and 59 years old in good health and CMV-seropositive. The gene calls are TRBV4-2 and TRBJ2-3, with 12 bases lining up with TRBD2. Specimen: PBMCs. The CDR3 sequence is CASSQELAGGEDTQYF. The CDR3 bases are TGTGCCAGCAGCCAAGAACTAGCGGGAGGTGAAGATACGCAGTATTTT.